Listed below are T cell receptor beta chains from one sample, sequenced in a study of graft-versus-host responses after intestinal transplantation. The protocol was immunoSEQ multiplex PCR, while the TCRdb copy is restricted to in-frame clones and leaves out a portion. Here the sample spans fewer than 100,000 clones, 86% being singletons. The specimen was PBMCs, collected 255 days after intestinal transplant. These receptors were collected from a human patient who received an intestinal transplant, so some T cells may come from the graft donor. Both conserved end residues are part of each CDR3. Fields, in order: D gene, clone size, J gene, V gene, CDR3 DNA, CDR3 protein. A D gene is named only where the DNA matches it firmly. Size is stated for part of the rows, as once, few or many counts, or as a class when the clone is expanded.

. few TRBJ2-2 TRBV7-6 TGTGCCAGCAGCGCTCCAGCCCCCGGGGAGCTGTTTTTT CASSAPAPGELFF
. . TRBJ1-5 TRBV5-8 TGTGCCAGCAGCTTGTACGGGACCAATCAGCCCCAGCATTTT CASSLYGTNQPQHF
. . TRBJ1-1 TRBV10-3 TGTGCCATCAGTGAGTCCGCTATAGGGATGGACACTGAAGCTTTCTTT CAISESAIGMDTEAFF
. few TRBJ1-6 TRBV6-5 TGTGCCAGCAGTTACTCGACCAGGCAGGTCATGTCACCCCTCCACTTT CASSYSTRQVMSPLHF
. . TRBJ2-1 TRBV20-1 TGCAGTGCTAGAGGCCTAAATGAGCAGTTCTTC CSARGLNEQFF
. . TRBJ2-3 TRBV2 TGTGCCAGCCGGAATGCAGATACGCAGTATTTT CASRNADTQYF
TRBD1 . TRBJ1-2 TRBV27 TGTGCCACCGCAGGGGGGGCCCCCTATGGCTACACCTTC CATAGGAPYGYTF
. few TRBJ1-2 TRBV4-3 TGCGCCAGCAGCCAAAAGGGTAACTATGGCTACACCTTC CASSQKGNYGYTF
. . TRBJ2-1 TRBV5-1 TGCGCCAGCAGCTTGTGGGATGAGCAGTTCTTC CASSLWDEQFF
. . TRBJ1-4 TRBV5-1 TGCGCCAGCCGAAACCCGGGGGATAATAGGGAAAAACTGTTTTTT CASRNPGDNREKLFF
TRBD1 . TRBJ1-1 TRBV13 TGTGCCAGCAGCACGAGGGGGCTCACTGAAGCTTTCTTT CASSTRGLTEAFF
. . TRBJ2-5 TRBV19 TGTGCCAGTAGTATTCACAGACAGTTCGAGACCCAGTACTTC CASSIHRQFETQYF
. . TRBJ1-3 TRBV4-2 TGTGCCAGCAGCCACCCCGAAACTGGAAACACCATATATTTT CASSHPETGNTIYF
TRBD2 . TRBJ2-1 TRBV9 TGTGCCAGCAGCCTAGGAGGGGCTAGCGGGAGCGTTGGCAATGAGCAGTTCTTC CASSLGGASGSVGNEQFF
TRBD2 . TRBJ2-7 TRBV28 TGTGCCGCCCAGGGACTAGCGGGATCTTACCTCTCCTACGAGCAGTACTTC CAAQGLAGSYLSYEQYF
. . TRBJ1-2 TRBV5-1 TGCGCCGGCAGGACCTCCCAGGCAGGGTGGCCTTCATACACCTTC CAGRTSQAGWPSYTF
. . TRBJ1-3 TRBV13 TGTGCCAGCAGCTTACCGCCATACTCTGGAAACACCATATATTTT CASSLPPYSGNTIYF
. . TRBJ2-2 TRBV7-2 TGTGCCAGCAGCCCATCATCCGGGGCCACCGGGGAGCTGTTTTTT CASSPSSGATGELFF
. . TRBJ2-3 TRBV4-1 TGCGCCAGCAGCCAAGCTTCGGGCAGCCCACCCACAGATACGCAGTATTTT CASSQASGSPPTDTQYF
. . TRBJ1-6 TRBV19 TGTGCCAGTAGTCCGCAGTGGACACCCCTCCACTTT CASSPQWTPLHF
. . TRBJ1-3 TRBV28 TGTGCCAGCAGCCCACAGGGAATGGCCCGAAACACCATATATTTT CASSPQGMARNTIYF
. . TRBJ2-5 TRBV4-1 TGCGCCAGCAGCCAAGGACCGGGGGAAGTAGAGACCCAGTACTTC CASSQGPGEVETQYF
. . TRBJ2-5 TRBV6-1 TGTGCCAGCATGGGGGTAGGGGGGATGGGAGAGACCCAGTACTTC CASMGVGGMGETQYF
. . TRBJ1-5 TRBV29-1 TGCAGCGCCACGGCAGGGAGCAATCAGCCCCAGCATTTT CSATAGSNQPQHF
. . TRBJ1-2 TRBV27 TGTGCCAGCAGTTCCCCAGCAACTAACTATGGCTACACCTTC CASSSPATNYGYTF
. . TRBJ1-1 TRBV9 TGTGCCAGCAGCGTAGCTGACAGGAACACTGAAGCTTTCTTT CASSVADRNTEAFF
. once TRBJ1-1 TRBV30 TGTGCCTGGAGTGGGGTCCTAGGGTCCCGCACTGAAGCTTTCTTT CAWSGVLGSRTEAFF
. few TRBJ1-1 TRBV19 TGTGCCAGTAGTATAGGCCCCCTCGAAGCTTTCTTT CASSIGPLEAFF
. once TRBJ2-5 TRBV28 TGTGCCAGCAGTTTACGACAGAATCAAGAGACCCAGTACTTC CASSLRQNQETQYF
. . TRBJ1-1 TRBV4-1 TGCGCCAGCAGCCAAGTCGGCAGTAACACTGAAGCTTTCTTT CASSQVGSNTEAFF
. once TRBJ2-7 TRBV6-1 TGTGCCAGCAGTCCCTCCCCTCCGAGGGAGCAGTACTTC CASSPSPPREQYF
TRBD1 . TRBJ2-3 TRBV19 TGTGCCAGCCGACGGGACAGGGGGCGGGATACGCAGTATTTT CASRRDRGRDTQYF
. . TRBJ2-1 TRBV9 TGTGCCAGCCATTCGTCGGGGGAAAAGCCCCCCTACAATGAGCAGTTCTTC CASHSSGEKPPYNEQFF
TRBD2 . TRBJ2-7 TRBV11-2 TGTGCCAGCAGCTTATCGGGGGGCTCCTACGAGCAGTACTTC CASSLSGGSYEQYF
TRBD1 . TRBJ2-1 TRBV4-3 TGCGCCAGCAGCCCGTTTTACGGGACAGGGGACAATAATGAGCAGTTCTTC CASSPFYGTGDNNEQFF
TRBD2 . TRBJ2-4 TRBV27 TGTGCCAGCAGTTTAACGAGCGGGGTCGATACCAAAAACATTCAGTACTTC CASSLTSGVDTKNIQYF
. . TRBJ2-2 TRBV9 TGTGCCAGCAGCGTAAGGGGCGGGGAGCTGTTTTTT CASSVRGGELFF
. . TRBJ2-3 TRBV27 TGTGCCAGCAGTCCCATGGTAGTTATCACAGATACGCAGTATTTT CASSPMVVITDTQYF
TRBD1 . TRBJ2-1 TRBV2 TGTGCCAGCAGGGGGGGACAGGGGGTATACAATGAGCAGTTCTTC CASRGGQGVYNEQFF
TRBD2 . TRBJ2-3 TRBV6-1 TGTGCCAGCAGTGATAGCGGGGGATACACAGATACGCAGTATTTT CASSDSGGYTDTQYF